Sequencing of this TCR beta chain was carried out in a study of siplizumab effects on memory and regulatory T cells. Findings and caveats of the study: Neither a naive nor a memory phenotype was assignable to roughly 75-96% of proliferating CD4+ or CD8+ clones. Alloreactive sequences traceable to unstimulated CD4+ memory cells declined significantly under siplizumab. Suppression by proliferating Tregs derived from siplizumab cultures was not verified.

Germline V CDR1 and CDR2: MDHEN, SYDVKM. Deletions cut 4 bases from V and 7 bases from J, with 20 bases between. This CDR3 has 16 amino acids. Around 96,000 TCR templates were measured in each sample. Data came from immunoSEQ multiplex PCR; TCRdb stores just in-frame clones and leaves some out. In the table there are about 120,000 clones, around 95% of which are singletons. A note on this clone: What it binds is unknown.

The sequencing sample was made of non-Treg CD4+ T cells sorted from blood. The origin of this receptor is a human donor in good health. This sequence joins TRBV28 and TRBJ1-5; the D gene is possibly TRBD1 (5 bases). The CDR3 region has the DNA TGTGCCAGCAGTTATACCGGGACGGGGCGCGGACAGCCCCAGCATTTT. It specifies CASSYTGTGRGQPQHF.